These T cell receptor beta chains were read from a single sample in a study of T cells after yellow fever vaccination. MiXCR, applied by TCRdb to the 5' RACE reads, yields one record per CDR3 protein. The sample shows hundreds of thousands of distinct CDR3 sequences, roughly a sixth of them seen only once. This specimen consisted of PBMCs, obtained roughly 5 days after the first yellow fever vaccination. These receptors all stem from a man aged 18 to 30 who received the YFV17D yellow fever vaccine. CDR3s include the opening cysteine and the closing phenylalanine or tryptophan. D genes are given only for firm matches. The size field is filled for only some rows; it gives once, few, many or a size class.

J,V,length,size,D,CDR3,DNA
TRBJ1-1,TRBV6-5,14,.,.,CASSFPGGDTEAFF,TGTGCCAGCAGTTTTCCCGGGGGGGACACTGAAGCTTTCTTT
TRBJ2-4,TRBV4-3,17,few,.,CASSQDDRTGEKNIQYF,TGCGCCAGCAGCCAAGATGACCGCACAGGAGAAAAAAACATTCAGTACTTC
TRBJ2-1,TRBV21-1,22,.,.,CASSKAGAKGDVGRSSYNEQFF,TGTGCCAGCAGCAAAGCGGGAGCCAAGGGGGACGTCGGCAGGAGCTCCTACAATGAGCAGTTCTTC
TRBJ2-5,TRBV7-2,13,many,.,CASSLAGMETQYF,TGTGCCAGCAGCTTAGCGGGTATGGAGACCCAGTACTTC
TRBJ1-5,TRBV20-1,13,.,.,CSARDTSDQPQHF,TGCAGTGCTAGAGATACGAGCGATCAGCCCCAGCATTTT
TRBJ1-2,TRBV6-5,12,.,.,CASSYGLNGYTF,TGTGCCAGCAGTTACGGTTTGAATGGCTACACCTTC
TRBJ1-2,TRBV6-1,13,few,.,CASSARIYYGYTF,TGTGCCAGCAGTGCCAGGATATACTATGGCTACACCTTC
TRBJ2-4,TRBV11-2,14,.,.,CASRKILAKNIQYF,TGTGCCAGCCGCAAGATTTTAGCCAAAAACATTCAGTACTTC
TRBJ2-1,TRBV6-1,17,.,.,CASSEALWGGSYNEQFF,TGTGCCAGCAGTGAAGCGCTTTGGGGTGGGTCCTACAATGAGCAGTTCTTC
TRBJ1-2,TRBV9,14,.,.,CASSASGQVNGYTF,TGTGCCAGCAGCGCCTCGGGACAAGTTAATGGCTACACCTTC
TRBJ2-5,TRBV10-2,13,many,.,CASSALSGETQYF,TGCGCCAGCAGTGCCCTATCCGGGGAGACCCAGTACTTC
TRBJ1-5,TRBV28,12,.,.,CASSAQAQPQHF,TGTGCCAGCAGTGCGCAAGCTCAGCCCCAGCATTTT
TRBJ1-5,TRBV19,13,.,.,CASSTAGVQPQHF,TGTGCCAGTAGTACGGCAGGGGTTCAGCCCCAGCATTTT
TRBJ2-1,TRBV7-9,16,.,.,CASSFTEGRNENEQFF,TGTGCCAGCAGCTTTACAGAGGGGAGAAATGAGAATGAGCAGTTCTTC
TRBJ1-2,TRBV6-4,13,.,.,CASSDSSGIGYTF,TGTGCCAGCAGTGACTCTTCAGGGATTGGCTACACCTTC
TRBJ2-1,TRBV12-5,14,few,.,CASGSYTFLGEQFF,TGTGCTAGTGGTTCGTATACCTTTCTGGGTGAGCAGTTCTTC
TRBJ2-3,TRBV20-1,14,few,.,CSARIEGVGGTQYF,TGCAGTGCTAGAATCGAGGGAGTGGGGGGTACGCAGTATTTT
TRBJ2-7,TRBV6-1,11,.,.,CASSGVGEQYF,TGTGCCAGCAGTGGAGTAGGGGAGCAGTACTTC
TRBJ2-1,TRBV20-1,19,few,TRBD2,CSARDTGLAGALSYNEQFF,TGCAGTGCTAGAGATACGGGACTAGCGGGGGCCCTTTCCTACAATGAGCAGTTCTTC
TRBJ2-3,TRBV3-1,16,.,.,CASSYPGTPTTDTQYF,TGTGCCAGCAGCTACCCCGGGACTCCAACCACAGATACGCAGTATTTT
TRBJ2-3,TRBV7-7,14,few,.,CASSPVGVGDTQYF,TGTGCCAGCAGCCCCGTTGGGGTAGGAGATACGCAGTATTTT
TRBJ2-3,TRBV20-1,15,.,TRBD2,CSARHSGGAGDTQYF,TGCAGTGCTAGACATAGCGGGGGGGCCGGAGATACGCAGTATTTT
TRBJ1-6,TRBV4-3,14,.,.,CASSQAPDNSPLHF,TGCGCCAGCAGCCAAGCACCTGACAATTCACCCCTCCACTTT
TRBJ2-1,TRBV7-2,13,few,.,CASSINGRNEQFF,TGTGCCAGCAGCATAAATGGACGCAATGAGCAGTTCTTC
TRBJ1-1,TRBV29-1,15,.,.,CSVEVRRGWATEAFF,TGCAGCGTTGAAGTTAGGCGGGGATGGGCCACTGAAGCTTTCTTT
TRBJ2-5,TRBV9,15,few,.,CASSVGSLAQETQYF,TGTGCCAGCAGCGTAGGGAGCTTGGCCCAAGAGACCCAGTACTTC
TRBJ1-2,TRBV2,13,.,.,CAFSYRINYGYTF,TGTGCCTTCAGTTACAGAATAAACTATGGCTACACCTTC
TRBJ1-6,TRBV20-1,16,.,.,CSADDRRSSYNSPLHF,TGCAGTGCCGATGACAGGAGGAGCTCCTATAATTCACCCCTCCACTTT
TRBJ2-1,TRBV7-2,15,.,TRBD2,CASSLERGGRSEQFF,TGTGCCAGCAGCTTAGAGCGGGGGGGCCGGAGTGAGCAGTTCTTC
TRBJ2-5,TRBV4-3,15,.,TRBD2,CASSHSGGRWETQYF,TGCGCCAGCAGCCATAGCGGGGGGCGCTGGGAGACCCAGTACTTC
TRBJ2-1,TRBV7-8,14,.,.,CASSRGGPDNEQFF,TGTGCCAGCAGTAGGGGGGGGCCAGACAATGAGCAGTTCTTC
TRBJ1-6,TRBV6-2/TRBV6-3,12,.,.,CASEDNNSPLHF,TGTGCCAGCGAAGACAATAATTCACCCCTCCACTTT
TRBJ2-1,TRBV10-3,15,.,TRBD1,CAISETGQEHNEQFF,TGTGCCATCAGTGAAACGGGACAGGAACACAATGAGCAGTTCTTC
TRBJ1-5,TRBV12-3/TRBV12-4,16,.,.,CASSGGRALSNQPQHF,TGTGCCAGCAGTGGAGGACGGGCCCTAAGCAATCAGCCCCAGCATTTT